This T cell receptor beta chain was captured in a study of T cell clonotyping in hematopoietic cell transplantation (dated by TCRdb to about 2021). Background for the entire study: Recipient samples taken before transplant were collected after cytoreduction. A total of some 130 blood samples were gathered in the study from 35 consecutive transplant recipients along with their related donors. Patients were recruited between September 2015 and early 2017 and followed until late 2020 or death.

CDR3 length: 16 amino acids, cysteine to phenylalanine. The read is trimmed to its CDR3 DNA, 48 bases read in frame from base 1. Unmatched junction bases come to 7, with V trimmed by 3 bases and J by 6 bases. According to the germline V gene (reference sequence), CDR1 reads LNHDA and CDR2 reads SQIVND. In the paper's terms, the time point label means: recipient sample about 28 days before transplant, after cytoreduction. Blood from recipients was drawn roughly 28 days before transplant, then again at days 30, 100 and 180 after transplant. Using Nuclei Lysis Solution, genomic DNA was extracted from unfractionated peripheral blood mononuclear cells that were either fresh or cryopreserved. The investigation overall reported the following: After transplant, TCR diversity in recipients dropped, and pathologically expanded clonotypes increased progressively from day 30 to day 180. The sample size was limited, and because cells were not sorted, the contributions of CD4 and CD8 repertoires could not be separated. Overlap with donor repertoires was found for only a small fraction of recipient repertoires, with over 95% found to appear de novo at the given depth. Broader posttransplant TCR repertoire diversity was predicted by donor and pretransplant recipient Inverse Simpson Index values.

With the immunoSEQ assay, which is a bias-controlled multiplex PCR relying on V- and J-specific primers, TCR beta CDR3 regions were amplified from genomic DNA. In a second PCR step, the CDR3 amplicons were tagged with a proprietary barcode plus Illumina adapter sequences. CDR3 libraries were sequenced on an Illumina MiSeq instrument. The study's processing was this. Export and quality control were handled in immunoSEQ Analyzer 3.0, while downstream analyses relied on R Bioconductor and Immunarch. Only productive rearrangements within the normalized downsampled data set were used in the calculation of repertoire metrics. Clonotypes larger than 5 templates in the normalized cohort were defined as pathologically expanded. The Inverse Simpson Index was used to measure repertoire diversity. To capture all clonotypes, the CMV-specificity analyses were run on the non-normalized data set. TCRdb mirrors the immuneACCESS table, restricted to in-frame sequences. Some clones are absent from its copies; in checked studies, under half trace to an unresolved V gene, and the reason for the others is unknown. V and J calls plus clone size are reproduced from that table; the DNA served to infer D and trimming. The sample includes 8,900 or so clones, with about 90% observed a single time. The leading ten clones occupy 25% to 30% of the sample.

The table lists this clone with a count of one. Its binding antigen is unknown. No base-level quality is on record; no much larger clone is a single base apart. The receptor chain draws on TRBV19 and TRBJ2-4; TRBD1 aligns with 11 central bases. Sequences were derived from peripheral blood mononuclear cells, sampled before stem cell transplant. The sequence was collected from a woman aged 60-70 years with acute myeloid leukemia. Some clones in this sample may be carry-over from other donors' samples. The sequenced DNA is TGTGCCAGTAGTATCGGACAGGGGGCTTGGGGAAACATTCAGTACTTC. The encoded protein is CASSIGQGAWGNIQYF.